The sequence of this TCR beta chain was determined in a study of shared clonotypes between healthy human individuals. Whole-study findings and limits: A generally larger estimated richness was seen in naive subsets than in memory subsets.

The germline V and J ends were trimmed by 4 bases and 4 bases, with 8 bases remaining between them. The CDR3 sequence is 13 residues long. CDR1 SGHDN and CDR2 FVKESK come from the germline V gene. The table came from immunoSEQ multiplex PCR; TCRdb's copy has only in-frame clones and leaves some out. The sample carries 2,100,000 or so clones, approximately 94% recorded once. Points on this clone: Antigen: not known. The sample holds other DNA sequences that translate to the same CDR3.

The specimen sequenced was naive CD4+ T cells sorted from blood. As for subset: CD45RA+ positively selected. The TCR was taken from a man younger than 30 in good health. The rearrangement uses TRBV14 and TRBJ1-5, with unresolved D. The CDR3 sequence: CASSLTGNQPQHF. Written as DNA, the CDR3 is TGTGCCAGCAGCCTTACTGGGAATCAGCCCCAGCATTTT.